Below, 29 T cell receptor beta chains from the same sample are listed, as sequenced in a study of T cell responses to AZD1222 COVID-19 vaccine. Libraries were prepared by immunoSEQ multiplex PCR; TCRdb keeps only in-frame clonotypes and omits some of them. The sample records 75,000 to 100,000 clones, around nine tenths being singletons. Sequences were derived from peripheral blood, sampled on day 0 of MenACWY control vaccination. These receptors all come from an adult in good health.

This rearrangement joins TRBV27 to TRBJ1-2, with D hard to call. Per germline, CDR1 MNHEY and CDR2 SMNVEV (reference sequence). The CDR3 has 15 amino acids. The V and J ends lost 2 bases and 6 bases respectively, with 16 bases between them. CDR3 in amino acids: CASSLGRYDTNGYTF. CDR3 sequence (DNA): TGTGCCAGCAGTTTAGGGAGATACGACACAAATGGCTACACCTTC.

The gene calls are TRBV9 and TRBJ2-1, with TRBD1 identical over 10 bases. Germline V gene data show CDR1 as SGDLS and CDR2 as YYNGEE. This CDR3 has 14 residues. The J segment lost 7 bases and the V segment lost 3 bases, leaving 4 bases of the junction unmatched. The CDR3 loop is CASSGGQGLNEQFF. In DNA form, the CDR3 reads TGTGCCAGCAGCGGGGGACAGGGGTTAAATGAGCAGTTCTTC.

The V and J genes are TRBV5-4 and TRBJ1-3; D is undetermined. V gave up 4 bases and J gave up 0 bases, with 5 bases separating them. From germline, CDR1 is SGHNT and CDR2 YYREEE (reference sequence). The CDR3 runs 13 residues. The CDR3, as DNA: TGTGCCAGCAGCCAGACCTCTGGAAACACCATATATTTT. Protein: CASSQTSGNTIYF.

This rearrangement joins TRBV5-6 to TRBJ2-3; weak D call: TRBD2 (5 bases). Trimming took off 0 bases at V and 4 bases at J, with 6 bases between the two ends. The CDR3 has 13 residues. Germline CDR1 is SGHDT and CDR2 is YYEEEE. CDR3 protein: CASSLAGADTQYF. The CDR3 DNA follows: TGTGCCAGCAGCTTGGCCGGGGCAGATACGCAGTATTTT.

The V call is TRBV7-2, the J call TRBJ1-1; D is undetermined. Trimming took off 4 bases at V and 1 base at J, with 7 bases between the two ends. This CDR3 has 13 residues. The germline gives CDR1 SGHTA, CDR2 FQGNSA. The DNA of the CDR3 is TGTGCCAGCAGCTGGTCAGGGAACACTGAAGCTTTCTTT. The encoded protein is CASSWSGNTEAFF. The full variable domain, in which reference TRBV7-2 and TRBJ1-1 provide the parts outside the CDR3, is GAGVSQSPSNKVTEKGKDVELRCDPISGHTALYWYRQSLGQGLEFLIYFQGNSAPDKSGLPSDRFSAERTGGSVSTLTIQRTQQEDSAVYLCASSWSGNTEAFFGQGTRLTVV.

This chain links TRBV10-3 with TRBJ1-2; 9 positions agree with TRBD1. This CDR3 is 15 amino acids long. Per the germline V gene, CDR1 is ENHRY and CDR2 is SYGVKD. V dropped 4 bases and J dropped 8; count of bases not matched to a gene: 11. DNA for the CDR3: TGTGCCATCAGTGTCCCGGGACAGGGTCGATGGGGCTACACCTTC. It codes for CAISVPGQGRWGYTF.

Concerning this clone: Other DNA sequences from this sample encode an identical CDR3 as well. CDR3 nucleotides: TGTGCCAGCAGCGGCCAGAGCTACGAGCAGTACTTC. It is translated as CASSGQSYEQYF. The J gene is TRBJ2-7, the V gene TRBV2, with D unclear. Trimming took off 6 bases at V and 3 bases at J, with 9 bases between the two ends. Germline V gives CDR1 SNHLY, CDR2 FYNNEI. CDR3 length: 12 amino acids.

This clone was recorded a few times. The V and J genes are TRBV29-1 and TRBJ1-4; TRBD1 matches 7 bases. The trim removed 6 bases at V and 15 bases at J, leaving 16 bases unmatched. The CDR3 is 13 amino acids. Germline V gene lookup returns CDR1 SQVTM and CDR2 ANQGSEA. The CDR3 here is CSVHMTGQGVLFF. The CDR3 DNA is TGCAGCGTGCACATGACAGGGCAGGGGGTTTTGTTTTTT.

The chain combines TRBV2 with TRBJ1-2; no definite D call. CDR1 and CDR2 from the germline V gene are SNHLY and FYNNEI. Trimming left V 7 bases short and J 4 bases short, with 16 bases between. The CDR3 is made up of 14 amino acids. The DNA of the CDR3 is TGTGCCAGCATGACGGACGTGGGCTCCTATGGCTACACCTTC. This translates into CASMTDVGSYGYTF. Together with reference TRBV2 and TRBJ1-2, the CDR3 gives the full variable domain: EPEVTQTPSHQVTQMGQEVILRCVPISNHLYFYWYRQILGQKVEFLVSFYNNEISEKSEIFDDQFSVERPDGSNFTLKIRSTKLEDSAMYFCASMTDVGSYGYTFGSGTRLTVV.

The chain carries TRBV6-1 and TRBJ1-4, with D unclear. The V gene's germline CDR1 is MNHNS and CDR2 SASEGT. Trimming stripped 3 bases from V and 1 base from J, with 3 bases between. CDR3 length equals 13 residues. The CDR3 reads CASSDRTNEKLFF. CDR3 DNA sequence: TGTGCCAGCAGTGACAGAACTAATGAAAAACTGTTTTTT.

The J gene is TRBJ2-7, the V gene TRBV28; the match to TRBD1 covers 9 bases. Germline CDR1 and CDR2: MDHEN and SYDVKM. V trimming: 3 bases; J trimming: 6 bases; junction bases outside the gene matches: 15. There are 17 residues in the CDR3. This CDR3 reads CASSFSWGQGGLGEQYF. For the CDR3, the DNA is TGTGCCAGCAGTTTTAGCTGGGGACAGGGAGGCCTGGGCGAGCAGTACTTC.

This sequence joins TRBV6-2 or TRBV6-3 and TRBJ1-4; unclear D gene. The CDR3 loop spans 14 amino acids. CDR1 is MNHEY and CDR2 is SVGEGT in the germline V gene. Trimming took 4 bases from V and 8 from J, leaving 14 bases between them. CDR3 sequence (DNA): TGTGCCAGCAGTTCGGCGACACCTTCCGAAAAACTGTTTTTT. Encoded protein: CASSSATPSEKLFF.

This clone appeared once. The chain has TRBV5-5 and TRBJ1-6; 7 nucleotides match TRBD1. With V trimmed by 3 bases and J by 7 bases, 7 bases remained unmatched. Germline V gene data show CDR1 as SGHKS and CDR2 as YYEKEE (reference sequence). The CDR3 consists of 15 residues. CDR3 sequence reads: CASSSNRGVNSPLHF. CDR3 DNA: TGTGCCAGCAGCTCCAACAGGGGAGTAAATTCACCCCTCCACTTT.

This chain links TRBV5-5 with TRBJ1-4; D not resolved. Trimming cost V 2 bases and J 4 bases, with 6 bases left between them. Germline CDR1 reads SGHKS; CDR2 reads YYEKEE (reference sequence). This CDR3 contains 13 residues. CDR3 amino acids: CASSFEFNEKLFF. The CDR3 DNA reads TGTGCCAGCAGCTTCGAGTTTAATGAAAAACTGTTTTTT.

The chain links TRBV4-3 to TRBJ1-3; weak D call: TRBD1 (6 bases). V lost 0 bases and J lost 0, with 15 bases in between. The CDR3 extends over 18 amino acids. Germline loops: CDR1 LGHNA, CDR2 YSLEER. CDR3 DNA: TGCGCCAGCAGCCAAGAACAGGGACGTCTCAGCTCTGGAAACACCATATATTTT. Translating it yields CASSQEQGRLSSGNTIYF.

The CDR3 DNA follows: TGTGCCAGTAGTGGGCGACGGACTAGCGGGGACACAGATACGCAGTATTTT. It yields the protein CASSGRRTSGDTDTQYF. The chain links TRBV19 to TRBJ2-3, with 12 nucleotides matching TRBD2. Germline loops: CDR1 LNHDA, CDR2 SQIVND (reference sequence). The J segment lost 2 bases and the V segment lost 5 bases, leaving 8 bases of the junction unmatched. The CDR3 has 17 amino acids.

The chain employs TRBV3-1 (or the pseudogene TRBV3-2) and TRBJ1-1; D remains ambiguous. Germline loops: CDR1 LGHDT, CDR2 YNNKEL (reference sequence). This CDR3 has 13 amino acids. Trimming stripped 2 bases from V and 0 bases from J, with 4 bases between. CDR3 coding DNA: TGTGCCAGCAGCCAAACAGTGAACACTGAAGCTTTCTTT. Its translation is CASSQTVNTEAFF.

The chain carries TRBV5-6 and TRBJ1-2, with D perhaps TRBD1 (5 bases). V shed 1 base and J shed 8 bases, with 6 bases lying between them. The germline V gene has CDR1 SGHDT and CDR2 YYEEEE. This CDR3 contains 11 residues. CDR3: CASSLRDGYTF. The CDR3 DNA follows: TGTGCCAGCAGCTTGAGGGACGGCTACACCTTC.

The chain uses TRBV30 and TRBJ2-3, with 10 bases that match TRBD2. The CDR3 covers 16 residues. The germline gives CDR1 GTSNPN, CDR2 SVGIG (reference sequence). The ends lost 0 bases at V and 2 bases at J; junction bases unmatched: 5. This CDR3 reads CAWSVIAGGFTDTQYF. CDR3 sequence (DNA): TGTGCCTGGAGTGTCATAGCGGGGGGATTCACAGATACGCAGTATTTT.

CDR3 loop: CASSEAQGVNQPQHF. CDR3 bases: TGTGCCAGCAGTGAAGCCCAGGGAGTGAATCAGCCCCAGCATTTT. J is TRBJ1-5 and V is TRBV6-1, with D perhaps matching TRBD1 (5 bases). V was pared by 0 bases and J by 4 bases, with 10 bases between. The CDR3 is 15 amino acids. Germline V gene sequence: CDR1 MNHNS, CDR2 SASEGT.

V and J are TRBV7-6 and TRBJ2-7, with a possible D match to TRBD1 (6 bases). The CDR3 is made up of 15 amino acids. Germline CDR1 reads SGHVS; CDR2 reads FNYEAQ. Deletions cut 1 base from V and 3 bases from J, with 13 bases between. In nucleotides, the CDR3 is TGTGCCAGCAGCTTAGGGGCAGGGGCCCTCTACGAGCAGTACTTC. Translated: CASSLGAGALYEQYF.

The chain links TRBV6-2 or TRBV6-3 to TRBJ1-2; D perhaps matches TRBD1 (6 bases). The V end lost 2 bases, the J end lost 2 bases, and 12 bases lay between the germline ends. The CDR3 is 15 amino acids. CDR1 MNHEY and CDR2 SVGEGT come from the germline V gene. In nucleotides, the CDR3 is TGTGCCAGCAGTTACCCGCTGGGACACAACTATGGCTACACCTTC. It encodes CASSYPLGHNYGYTF.

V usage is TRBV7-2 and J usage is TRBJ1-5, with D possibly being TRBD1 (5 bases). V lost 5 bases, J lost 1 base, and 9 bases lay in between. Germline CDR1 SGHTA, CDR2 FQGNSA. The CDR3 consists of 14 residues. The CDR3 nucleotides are TGTGCCAGCAGCATTGACAGAAGCAATCAGCCCCAGCATTTT. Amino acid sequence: CASSIDRSNQPQHF.

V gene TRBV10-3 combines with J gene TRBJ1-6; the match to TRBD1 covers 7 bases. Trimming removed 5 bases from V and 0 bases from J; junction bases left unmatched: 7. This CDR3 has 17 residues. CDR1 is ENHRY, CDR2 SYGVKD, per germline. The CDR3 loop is CAISNRDRSSYNSPLHF. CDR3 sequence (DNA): TGTGCCATCAGTAACCGGGACAGAAGCTCCTATAATTCACCCCTCCACTTT.

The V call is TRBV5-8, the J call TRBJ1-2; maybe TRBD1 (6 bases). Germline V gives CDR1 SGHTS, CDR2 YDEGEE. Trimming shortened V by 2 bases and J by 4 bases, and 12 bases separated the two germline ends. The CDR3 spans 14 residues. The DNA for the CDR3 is TGTGCCAGCAGCTTACCGACAGGTGGCTATGGCTACACCTTC. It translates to CASSLPTGGYGYTF.

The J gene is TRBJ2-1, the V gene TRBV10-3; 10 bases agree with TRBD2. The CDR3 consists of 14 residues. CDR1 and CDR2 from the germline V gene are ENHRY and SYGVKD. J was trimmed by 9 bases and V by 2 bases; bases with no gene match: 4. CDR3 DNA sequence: TGTGCCATCAGTGAGCCCCTAGCGGGGGCTGAGCAGTTCTTC. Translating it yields CAISEPLAGAEQFF.

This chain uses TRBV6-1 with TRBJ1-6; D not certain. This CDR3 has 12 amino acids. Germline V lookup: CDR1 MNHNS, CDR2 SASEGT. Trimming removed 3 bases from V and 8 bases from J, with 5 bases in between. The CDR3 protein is CASSDTDSPLHF. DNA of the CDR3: TGTGCCAGCAGTGACACTGATTCACCCCTCCACTTT.

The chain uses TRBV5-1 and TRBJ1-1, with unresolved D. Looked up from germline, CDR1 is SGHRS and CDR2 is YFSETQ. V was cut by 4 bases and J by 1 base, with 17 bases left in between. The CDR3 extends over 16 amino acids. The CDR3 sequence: CASSPAGADKNTEAFF. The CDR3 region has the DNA TGCGCCAGCAGCCCCGCGGGCGCTGACAAGAACACTGAAGCTTTCTTT.

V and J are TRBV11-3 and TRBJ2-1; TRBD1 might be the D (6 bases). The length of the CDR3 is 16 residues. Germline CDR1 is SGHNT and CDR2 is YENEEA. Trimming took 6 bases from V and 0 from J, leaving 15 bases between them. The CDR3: CASSSDGTSSYNEQFF. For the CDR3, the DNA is TGTGCCAGCAGTTCGGACGGGACAAGCTCCTACAATGAGCAGTTCTTC.